This T cell receptor beta chain was sequenced during a study of T cells after yellow fever vaccination (dated by TCRdb to between 2018 and 2021). Regarding the study in general: The SMART-Seq v4 Ultra Low Input RNA kit was used to prepare libraries from fractions with low cell numbers. To follow T-cell clones before and after both primary and booster YFV17D yellow fever vaccination, bulk TCR alpha and beta repertoires underwent longitudinal sequencing. Two healthy male donors, one aged 18 to 30 and one aged 30 to 40 years, were included in the cohort. Blood samples were taken at several timepoints before and after primary and secondary immunization, and bulk PBMC replicates and cell subsets were isolated. Overall results and qualifications from the work: Compared with the primary T-cell response, the secondary T-cell response was weaker but faster, peaking on day 5 rather than day 15. Because abundant contaminating clonotypes from the bulk population could be contained in FACS-sorted repertoires, computational filtering was required. Because only a couple of donors were included in the study, the extent to which the findings can be generalized is limited. A small share of clonotypes occurred in both CD4 and CD8 compartments, likely arising from convergent recombination. Most clones expanded after primary vaccination were re-detected after the booster (almost 97% of CD4 and about 88% of CD8), suggesting broad memory maintenance.

TCR cDNA was synthesized by 5'RACE template switching, through which a universal primer site and unique molecular identifiers were introduced. cDNA synthesis was primed from both the TCR alpha and TCR beta constant segments. Libraries were amplified in two PCR steps, with sample barcodes and sequencing adapters added in the second step. Sequencing of libraries was done on Illumina HiSeq 2500 (2x100 bp) or NovaSeq (2x150 bp). The original methods were these. Reads were demultiplexed and collapsed into UMI consensus sequences with MIGEC, and V(D)J alignment was performed with MiXCR. Using edgeR on replicate PBMC samples, clonotypes were called vaccine-responding if FDR was below 0.01 and the log2 fold change was above 5 up to day 15. Each bulk clonotype received a CD4 or CD8 identity based on whether the sequenced CD4 or CD8 repertoire contained that clonotype at higher abundance. TCRdb took the public reads, trimmed them with fastp at Q25, ran MiXCR for clone calling and kept in-frame beta chains. Rows with a matching CDR3 protein are joined into one entry that keeps the most common DNA and genes. The V and J calls, along with clone size, are taken from TCRdb and not from the paper's own processing. The sample profile shows 320,000 or so distinct CDR3 sequences; about 7.8% of them were found once. Approximately 15% of the sample comes from the top ten.

The CDR3 numbers 16 residues from cysteine through phenylalanine. CDR3 DNA only is kept here, 48 bases in frame from base 1. V was cut back by 3 bases and J by 0 bases, leaving a gap of 14 bases between them. Taken from the germline V gene, the CDR1 and CDR2 loops are KGHSH and LQKENI. The sample's treatment or condition, from its label and the paper: live attenuated yellow fever vaccine strain. At every blood-draw timepoint, two biological replicates of bulk PBMCs were collected. A standard Ficoll-Paque protocol was used to isolate PBMCs from peripheral blood. TriZol was used to extract RNA from bulk PBMCs, CD4 and CD8 fractions, and dextramer-positive and dextramer-negative fractions. As regards this clonotype: Its antigen is not yet known. No much larger clone exists at a distance of one base, and base qualities are not known.

The sequence was collected from a man younger than 35 who received the YFV17D yellow fever vaccine. The chain couples TRBV18 to TRBJ1-2, with TRBD1 tentatively as D gene (5 bases match). This sample comprised PBMCs, obtained more than 35 days after the first yellow fever vaccination. The CDR3 protein sequence reads: CASSPSTGDSNYGYTF. Read as DNA, the sequence is TGTGCCAGCTCACCCTCTACAGGCGATTCTAACTATGGCTACACCTTC.